The source of this T cell receptor beta chain is a study of liver allograft versus peripheral blood T cells. Study-wide context: Transplanted livers held T cell receptor repertoires, and these were compared with repertoires in recipients' peripheral blood.

General study findings and limits: Repertoires of T cell receptors that resided inside liver allografts reportedly differed from those in peripheral blood.

Via MiXCR, TCRdb re-called the reads, giving one row per CDR3 protein. The sample lists about 3,500 distinct CDR3 sequences; 14% to 15% were seen once. This clonotype was counted at least ten times. Its antigen is currently unknown. The germline CDR1 and CDR2 sequences are SGHNT and YYREEE (reference sequence). The V and J ends lost 7 bases and 5 bases, in that order; junction bases with no gene match: 8. CDR3 size: 14 residues. This receptor was taken from a human patient who had a liver transplant. Some T cells may trace back to the graft donor. The chain employs TRBV5-4 and TRBJ1-1; TRBD1 aligns across 10 bases. CDR3 loop: CASGQGGGGTEAFF. The CDR3, as DNA: TGTGCCAGCGGACAGGGGGGGGGTGGGACTGAAGCTTTCTTT.